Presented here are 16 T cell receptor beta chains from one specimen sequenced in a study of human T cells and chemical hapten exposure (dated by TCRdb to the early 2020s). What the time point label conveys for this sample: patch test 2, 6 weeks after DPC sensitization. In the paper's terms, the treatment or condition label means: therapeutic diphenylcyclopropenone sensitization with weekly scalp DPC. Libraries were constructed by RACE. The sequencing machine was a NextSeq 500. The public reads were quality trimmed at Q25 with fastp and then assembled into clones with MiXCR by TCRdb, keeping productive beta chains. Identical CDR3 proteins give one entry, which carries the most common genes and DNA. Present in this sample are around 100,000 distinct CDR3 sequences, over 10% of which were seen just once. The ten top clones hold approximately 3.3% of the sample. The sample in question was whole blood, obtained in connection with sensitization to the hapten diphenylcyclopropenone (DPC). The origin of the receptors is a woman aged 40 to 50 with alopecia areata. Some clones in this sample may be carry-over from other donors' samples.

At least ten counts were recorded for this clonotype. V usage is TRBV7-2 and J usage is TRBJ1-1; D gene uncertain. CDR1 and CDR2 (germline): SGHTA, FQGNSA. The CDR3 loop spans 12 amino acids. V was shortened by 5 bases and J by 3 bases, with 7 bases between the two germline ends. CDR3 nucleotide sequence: TGTGCCAGCAGCCAGCGGTACACTGAAGCTTTCTTT. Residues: CASSQRYTEAFF.

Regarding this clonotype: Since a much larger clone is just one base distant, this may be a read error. In DNA form, the CDR3 reads TGTGCCTGGTCATCGGTAAGGGGACTAGCGGGAGTAACAGATACGCAGTATTTT. This gives the protein CAWSSVRGLAGVTDTQYF. This rearrangement joins TRBV30 to TRBJ2-3; 14 bases agree with TRBD2. With 5 bases clipped from V and 3 bases from J, the junction kept 13 bases outside the gene matches. Germline CDR1 and CDR2: GTSNPN and SVGIG (reference sequence). CDR3 size: 18 residues.

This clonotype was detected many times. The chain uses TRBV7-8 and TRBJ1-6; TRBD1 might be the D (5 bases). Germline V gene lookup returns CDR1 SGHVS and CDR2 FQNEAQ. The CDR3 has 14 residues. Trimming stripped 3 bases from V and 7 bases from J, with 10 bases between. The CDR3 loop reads CASSFRDDNSPLHF. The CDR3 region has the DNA TGTGCCAGCAGCTTCAGGGATGACAATTCACCCCTCCACTTT.

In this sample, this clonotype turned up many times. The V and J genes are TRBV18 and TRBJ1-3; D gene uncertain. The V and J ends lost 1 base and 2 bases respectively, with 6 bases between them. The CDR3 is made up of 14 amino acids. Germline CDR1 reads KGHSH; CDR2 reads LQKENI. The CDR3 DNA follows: TGTGCCAGCTCACCACTGACCGCTGGAAACACCATATATTTT. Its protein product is CASSPLTAGNTIYF.

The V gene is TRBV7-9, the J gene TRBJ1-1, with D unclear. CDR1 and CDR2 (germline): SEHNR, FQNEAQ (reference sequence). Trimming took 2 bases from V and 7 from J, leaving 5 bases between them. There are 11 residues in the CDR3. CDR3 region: CASSLSSEAFF. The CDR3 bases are TGTGCCAGCAGCTTATCGAGTGAAGCTTTCTTT.

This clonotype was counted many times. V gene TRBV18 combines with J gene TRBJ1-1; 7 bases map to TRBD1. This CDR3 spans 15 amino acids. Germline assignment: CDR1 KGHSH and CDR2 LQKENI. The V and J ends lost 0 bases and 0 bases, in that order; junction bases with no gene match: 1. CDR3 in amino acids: CASSPPTGMNTEAFF. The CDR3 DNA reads TGTGCCAGCTCACCACCGACAGGGATGAACACTGAAGCTTTCTTT.

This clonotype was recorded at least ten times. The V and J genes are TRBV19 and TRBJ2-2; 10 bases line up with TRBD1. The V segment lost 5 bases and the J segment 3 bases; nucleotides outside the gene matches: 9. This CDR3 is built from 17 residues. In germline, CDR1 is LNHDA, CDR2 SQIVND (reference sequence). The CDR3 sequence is CASSSRPGTGDTGELFF. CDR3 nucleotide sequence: TGTGCCAGTAGTTCAAGGCCAGGGACAGGGGACACCGGGGAGCTGTTTTTT.

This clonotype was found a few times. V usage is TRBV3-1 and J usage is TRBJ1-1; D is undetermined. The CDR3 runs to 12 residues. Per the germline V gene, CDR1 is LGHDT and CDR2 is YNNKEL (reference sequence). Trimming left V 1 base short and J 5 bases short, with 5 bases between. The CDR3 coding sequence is TGTGCCAGCAGCCAAGGGCCTACTGAAGCTTTCTTT. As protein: CASSQGPTEAFF.

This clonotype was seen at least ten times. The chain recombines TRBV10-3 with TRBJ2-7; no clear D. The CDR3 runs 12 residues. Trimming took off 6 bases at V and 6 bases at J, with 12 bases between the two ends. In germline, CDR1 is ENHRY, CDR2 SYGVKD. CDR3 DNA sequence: TGTGCCATCAGGGGGTGGGAAGGCGAGCAGTACTTC. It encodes CAIRGWEGEQYF.

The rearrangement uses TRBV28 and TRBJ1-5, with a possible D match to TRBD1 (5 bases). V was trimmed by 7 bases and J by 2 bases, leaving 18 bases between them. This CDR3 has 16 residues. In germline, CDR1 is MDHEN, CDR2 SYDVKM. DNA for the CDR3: TGTGCCAGCACCCATGGGGCGAGGGCGGGCAATCAGCCCCAGCATTTT. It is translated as CASTHGARAGNQPQHF.

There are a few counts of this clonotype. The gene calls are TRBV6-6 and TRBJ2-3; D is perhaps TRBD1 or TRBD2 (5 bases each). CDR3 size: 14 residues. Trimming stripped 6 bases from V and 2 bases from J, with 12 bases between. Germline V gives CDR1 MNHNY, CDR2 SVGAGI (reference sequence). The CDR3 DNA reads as TGTGCCAGCAGATGGGACGGTAACACAGATACGCAGTATTTT. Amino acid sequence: CASRWDGNTDTQYF.

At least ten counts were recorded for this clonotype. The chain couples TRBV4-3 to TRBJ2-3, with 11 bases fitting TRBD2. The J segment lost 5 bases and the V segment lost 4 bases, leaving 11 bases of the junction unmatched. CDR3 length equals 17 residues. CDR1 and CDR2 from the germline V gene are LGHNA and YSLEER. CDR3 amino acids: CASSPEIAGGLIDTQYF. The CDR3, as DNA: TGCGCCAGCAGCCCAGAGATAGCGGGGGGGCTAATAGATACGCAGTATTTT.

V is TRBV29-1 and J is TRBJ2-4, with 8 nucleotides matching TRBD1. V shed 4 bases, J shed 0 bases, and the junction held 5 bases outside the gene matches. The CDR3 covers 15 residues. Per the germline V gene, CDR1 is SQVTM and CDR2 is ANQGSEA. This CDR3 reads CSVGDRQLAKNIQYF. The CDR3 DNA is TGCAGCGTTGGGGACAGGCAACTAGCCAAAAACATTCAGTACTTC. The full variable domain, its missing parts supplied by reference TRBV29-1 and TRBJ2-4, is SAVISQKPSRDICQRGTSLTIQCQVDSQVTMMFWYRQQPGQSLTLIATANQGSEATYESGFVIDKFPISRPNLTFSTLTVSNMSPEDSSIYLCSVGDRQLAKNIQYFGAGTRLSVL.

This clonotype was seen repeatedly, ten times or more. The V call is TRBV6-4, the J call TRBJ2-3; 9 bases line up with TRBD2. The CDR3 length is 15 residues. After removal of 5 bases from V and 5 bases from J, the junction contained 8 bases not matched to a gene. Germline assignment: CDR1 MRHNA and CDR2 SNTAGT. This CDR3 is CASSLRGGAVDTQYF. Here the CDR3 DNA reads TGTGCCAGCAGTCTTCGCGGGGGGGCCGTAGATACGCAGTATTTT.

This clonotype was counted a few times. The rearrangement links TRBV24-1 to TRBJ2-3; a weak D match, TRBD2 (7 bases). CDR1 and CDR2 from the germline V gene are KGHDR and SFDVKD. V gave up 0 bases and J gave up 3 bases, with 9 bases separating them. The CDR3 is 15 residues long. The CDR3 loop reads CATSDLRGGTDTQYF. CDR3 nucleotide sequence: TGTGCCACCAGTGATTTGAGGGGGGGGACAGATACGCAGTATTTT.

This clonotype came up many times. The CDR3 DNA reads as TGCAGCGTTGGGCCGGGCGGGGGCAATCAGCCCCAGCATTTT. Its protein product is CSVGPGGGNQPQHF. This chain connects TRBV29-1 to TRBJ1-5; the D is unclear. This CDR3 comprises 14 residues. Trimming removed 4 bases at V and 2 bases at J, with 12 bases between. Germline-derived CDR1 and CDR2 are SQVTM and ANQGSEA.